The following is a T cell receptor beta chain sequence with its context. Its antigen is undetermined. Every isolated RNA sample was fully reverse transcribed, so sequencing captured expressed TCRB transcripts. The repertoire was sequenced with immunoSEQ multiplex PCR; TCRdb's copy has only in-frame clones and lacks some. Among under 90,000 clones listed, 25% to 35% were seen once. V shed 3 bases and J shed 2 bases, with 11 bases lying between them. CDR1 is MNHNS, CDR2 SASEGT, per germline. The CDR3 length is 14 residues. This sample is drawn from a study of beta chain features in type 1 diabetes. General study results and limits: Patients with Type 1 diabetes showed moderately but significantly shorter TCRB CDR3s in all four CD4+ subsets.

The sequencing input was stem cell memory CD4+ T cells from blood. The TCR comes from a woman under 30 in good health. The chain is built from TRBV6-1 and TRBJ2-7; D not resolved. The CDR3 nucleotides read TGTGCCAGCAGTGATAATGGCGGAGCCTACGAGCAGTACTTC. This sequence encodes CASSDNGGAYEQYF.